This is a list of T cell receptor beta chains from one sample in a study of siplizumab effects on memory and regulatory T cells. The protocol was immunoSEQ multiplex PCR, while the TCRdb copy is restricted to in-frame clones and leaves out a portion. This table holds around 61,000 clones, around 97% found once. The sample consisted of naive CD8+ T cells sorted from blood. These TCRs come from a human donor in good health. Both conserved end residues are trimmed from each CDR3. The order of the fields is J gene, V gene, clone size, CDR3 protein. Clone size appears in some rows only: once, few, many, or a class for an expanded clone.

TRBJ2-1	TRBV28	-	ASSPRVGVSYNEQF
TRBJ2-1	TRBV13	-	ASRSPGLAGANEQF
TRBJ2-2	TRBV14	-	ASRLTGTGPGELF
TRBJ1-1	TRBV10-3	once	AIIGNLNTEAF
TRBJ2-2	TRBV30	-	ARNRAGELF
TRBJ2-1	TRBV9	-	ASSVDRSHEQF
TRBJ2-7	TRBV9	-	ASSAGQDSYEQY
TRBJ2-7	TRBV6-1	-	ASSEGGSYEQY
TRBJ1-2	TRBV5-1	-	ASSFEGSGGYT
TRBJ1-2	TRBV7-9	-	ASSSPSNYGYT
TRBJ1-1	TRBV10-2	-	ASSPWDAKNTEAF
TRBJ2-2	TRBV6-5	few	ASSYLRGGTGELF
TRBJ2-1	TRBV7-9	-	ASSLGREFDNEQF
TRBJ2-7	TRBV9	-	ASSPGTKYEQY
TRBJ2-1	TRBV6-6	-	ASSLIQGSYNEQF
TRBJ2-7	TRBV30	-	ALSPGTAYEQY